A selection of T cell receptor beta chains follows, all from one sample in a study of T cells after yellow fever vaccination. Via MiXCR, TCRdb re-called the 5' RACE reads, giving one row per CDR3 protein. This sample carries a few hundred thousand distinct CDR3 sequences, approximately 10% of them seen once, and the ten largest clones take 3% to 3.5%. The sequencing here drew on CD4+ T cells sorted from PBMCs, taken 5 days after the yellow fever booster vaccination. The receptors were sampled from a man between 18 and 35 years old who received the YFV17D yellow fever vaccine. Each CDR3 is given without its conserved first and last residue.

v_call	j_call	cdr3_aa
TRBV7-2	TRBJ1-2	ASSLFSGYT
TRBV19	TRBJ2-3	ASSIGGGSTDTQY
TRBV4-1	TRBJ2-3	ASSQSPVTRDTQY
TRBV6-5	TRBJ1-1	ASSRGTASEAF
TRBV6-6	TRBJ1-4	ASINRGFSTNEKLF
TRBV6-6	TRBJ2-1	ASSPPVPISEQF
TRBV5-1	TRBJ1-2	ASRLEPRGTPYGYT
TRBV5-1	TRBJ2-5	ASSAPRDAQYQETQY
TRBV4-3	TRBJ1-1	ASSEASIRHAEAF
TRBV4-1	TRBJ2-7	ASSQSGGSYEQY
TRBV2	TRBJ2-1	ASRDNEQF
TRBV4-3	TRBJ2-3	ASSQDKASDTQY
TRBV7-9	TRBJ2-2	ASRRGGQVHPGELF
TRBV30	TRBJ1-1	AWNLAMNTEAF
TRBV7-8	TRBJ2-3	ASSYPGTRGTDTQY
TRBV5-6	TRBJ1-5	ASSLGTGQMKNDQPQH
TRBV30	TRBJ2-6	AWRGANSGANVLT
TRBV2	TRBJ2-1	ASRRGGTSYNEQF
TRBV7-6	TRBJ1-5	ASSLDPGNQPQH
TRBV30	TRBJ2-4	AWSVGQVQY
TRBV4-1	TRBJ2-2	ASSQDSGLQNTGELF
TRBV18	TRBJ2-6	ATKYRDGANVLT
TRBV9	TRBJ1-1	ASSGFMNTEAF
TRBV29-1	TRBJ2-7	SVGDGSYEQY
TRBV7-2	TRBJ1-5	ASSHEGPQH
TRBV4-2	TRBJ1-2	ASSQSQGLAGYT
TRBV19	TRBJ2-1	ASSISGAPWDEQF
TRBV2	TRBJ1-1	ASSLTDSSVAEAF
TRBV10-3	TRBJ1-1	AIWGGESTEAF
TRBV6-2/TRBV6-3	TRBJ1-5	ASSYGTNQPQH
TRBV29-1	TRBJ2-1	SVDTAGSYNEQF
TRBV18	TRBJ1-1	ASSRPVVTEAF
TRBV12-3/TRBV12-4	TRBJ2-1	ASRPGTSGGSYNEQF
TRBV6-2/TRBV6-3	TRBJ1-1	ASSYSRAEAF
TRBV28	TRBJ2-3	ASSPRGLRDTQY
TRBV10-3	TRBJ2-5	AISEGEVRETQY
TRBV7-2	TRBJ2-1	ASSPKGQGYYNEQF
TRBV28	TRBJ2-7	ASRGANYEQY
TRBV7-8	TRBJ2-7	ASSSRQETGPYEQY
TRBV10-3	TRBJ2-5	ACAGTGGVETQY
TRBV6-4	TRBJ2-3	ASSREGDTQY